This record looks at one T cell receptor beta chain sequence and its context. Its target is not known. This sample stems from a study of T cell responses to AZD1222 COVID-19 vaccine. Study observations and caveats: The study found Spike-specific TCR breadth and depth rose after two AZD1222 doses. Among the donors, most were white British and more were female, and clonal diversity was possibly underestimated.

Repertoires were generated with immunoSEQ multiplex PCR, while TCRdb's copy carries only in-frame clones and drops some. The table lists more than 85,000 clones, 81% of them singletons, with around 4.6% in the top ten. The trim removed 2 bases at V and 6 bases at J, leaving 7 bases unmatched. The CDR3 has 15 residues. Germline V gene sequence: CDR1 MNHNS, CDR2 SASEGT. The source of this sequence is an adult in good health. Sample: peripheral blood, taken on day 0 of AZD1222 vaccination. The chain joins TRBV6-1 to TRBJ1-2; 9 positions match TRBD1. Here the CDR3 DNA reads TGTGCCAGCAGTGAACCCGGGACAGGGCTCCATGGCTACACCTTC. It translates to CASSEPGTGLHGYTF.